A selection of T cell receptor beta chains follows, all from one sample in a study of T cell responses to AZD1222 COVID-19 vaccine. Repertoires were generated with immunoSEQ multiplex PCR, while TCRdb's copy carries only in-frame clones and drops some. The table shows 150,000 to 200,000 clones, with roughly 87% occurring only once. This specimen consisted of peripheral blood, obtained 28 days after the second AZD1222 dose. These receptors originate from an adult who received the AZD1222 COVID-19 vaccine. The CDR3 runs from the conserved cysteine through the conserved F or W. Fields, in order: V gene, clone size, J gene, D gene, CDR3 DNA, CDR3 protein. D genes are given only for firm matches. Clone size, where shown, is once, few, many, or a class for clones that have expanded.

TRBV11-3,.,TRBJ2-7,.,TGTGCCAGCAGCCTCGCCTCGGGACTCTCTTACGAGCAGTACTTC,CASSLASGLSYEQYF
TRBV6-5,.,TRBJ2-7,.,TGTGCCAGCAGACAGGGAATCAACGAGCAGTACTTC,CASRQGINEQYF
TRBV10-3,once,TRBJ1-1,TRBD1,TGTGCCATCACCACAGGGGTTGGCACTGAAGCTTTCTTT,CAITTGVGTEAFF
TRBV7-9,.,TRBJ2-3,.,TGTGCCAGCAGCTTAGTCGCAGGGAGCACAGATACGCAGTATTTT,CASSLVAGSTDTQYF
TRBV5-1,.,TRBJ2-7,TRBD1,TGCGCCAGCAGACGGACAGGGGTCTACGAGCAGTACTTC,CASRRTGVYEQYF
TRBV27,.,TRBJ2-1,TRBD2,TGTGCCAGCAGGCTGGTAGCGGGGGGCCTTAATGAGCAGTTCTTC,CASRLVAGGLNEQFF
TRBV18,.,TRBJ2-5,.,TGTGCCAGCTCACCTCAGCGGGAGACCCAGTACTTC,CASSPQRETQYF
TRBV7-6,.,TRBJ2-1,.,TGTGCCAGCAGCTCGACGCAACTCTGGCGGGGGACATACAATGAGCAGTTCTTC,CASSSTQLWRGTYNEQFF
TRBV2,.,TRBJ1-2,TRBD1,TGTGCCAGCAGTCCTGACAGGGCCTACTATGGCTACACCTTC,CASSPDRAYYGYTF
TRBV5-4,.,TRBJ1-2,TRBD1,TGTGCCAGCAGCTCAGGACAGGGGGGAAATGGCTACACCTTC,CASSSGQGGNGYTF
TRBV2,.,TRBJ2-5,TRBD2,TGTGCCAGCAGGCGCCGGACTAGCGGGGGGGCTTCCCGGGTGGAGACCCAGTACTTC,CASRRRTSGGASRVETQYF
TRBV19,.,TRBJ2-7,TRBD2,TGTGCCAGTAGTACCACGGGCGGGGGGCACTACGAGCAGTACTTC,CASSTTGGGHYEQYF
TRBV7-9,.,TRBJ1-2,.,TGTGCCAGCAGCTTAGTCGGTGGGGGCTACACCTTC,CASSLVGGGYTF
TRBV30,few,TRBJ2-1,.,TGTGCCTGGAGTGTACGGGCGCCGCTCCAGTTCTTC,CAWSVRAPLQFF
TRBV12-5,.,TRBJ2-2,.,TGTGCTAGTGGTGGAGGGACAGCTAGATCCGGGGAGCTGTTTTTT,CASGGGTARSGELFF
TRBV11-3,once,TRBJ2-5,TRBD2,TGTGCCAGCAGCCCTAGACCCGGGACTTCGGGGGGTCAAGAGACCCAGTACTTC,CASSPRPGTSGGQETQYF
TRBV4-2,.,TRBJ2-2,.,TGTGCCAGCAGCCCGAGCGGGTTCGGCGGGGAGCTGTTTTTT,CASSPSGFGGELFF
TRBV10-3,.,TRBJ1-6,TRBD1,TGTGCCATCAGTGAAGGGGGCGCAAATTCACCCCTCCACTTT,CAISEGGANSPLHF
TRBV15,.,TRBJ2-7,.,TGTGCCACCAGCAGGCCTTTGTCCTACGAGCAGTACTTC,CATSRPLSYEQYF
TRBV2,.,TRBJ1-2,TRBD1,TGTGCCAGCGGAGGACAGGGAACTAACTATGGCTACACCTTC,CASGGQGTNYGYTF
TRBV6-5,.,TRBJ2-7,.,TGTGCCAGGCTTCCCGACCAGGGACCCTTTGAGCAGTACTTC,CARLPDQGPFEQYF
TRBV15,.,TRBJ2-3,.,TGTGCCACCAGCAGAACCGACTTGGCCACGCAGTATTTT,CATSRTDLATQYF
TRBV27,few,TRBJ1-1,.,TGTGCCAGCAGTTTTCAAGGGAACACTGAAGCTTTCTTT,CASSFQGNTEAFF
TRBV18,.,TRBJ1-1,.,TGTGCCAGCTCACCACCGGGACACCCACGGGGCACTGAAGCTTTCTTT,CASSPPGHPRGTEAFF
TRBV11-2,.,TRBJ2-7,.,TGTGCCAGCGCACTGGCCTCCTACGAGCAGTACTTC,CASALASYEQYF
TRBV7-9,once,TRBJ1-1,.,TGTGCCAGCAGCCAGATGAACACTGAAGCTTTCTTT,CASSQMNTEAFF
TRBV5-6,.,TRBJ2-7,.,TGTGCCAGCAGCTACCCCCGGGGGGCGCGGAGTTCCTACGAGCAGTACTTC,CASSYPRGARSSYEQYF
TRBV6-6,.,TRBJ2-7,.,TGTGCCAGCAGTTACTCGTTGTACGAGCAGTACTTC,CASSYSLYEQYF
TRBV13,once,TRBJ1-2,.,TGTGCCAGCAACCCAGGGGCGGCGGGGAACTATGGCTACACCTTC,CASNPGAAGNYGYTF
TRBV7-9,.,TRBJ2-5,.,TGTGCCAGCAGCTTCCGGGTACAAGAGACCCAGTACTTC,CASSFRVQETQYF
TRBV27,.,TRBJ1-1,.,TGTGCCAGCAGGTCCACGGGCAGGGGGAACACTGAAGCTTTCTTT,CASRSTGRGNTEAFF
TRBV24-1,few,TRBJ1-4,.,TGTGCCACCAGTGATTCCCCTAGAATCAAAACAACTAATGAAAAACTGTTTTTT,CATSDSPRIKTTNEKLFF
TRBV5-4,.,TRBJ1-2,TRBD1,TGTGCCAGCAGCTTGAGGGACAGGGGGGATGGCTACACCTTC,CASSLRDRGDGYTF
TRBV12-5,once,TRBJ1-4,.,TGTGCTAGTGGTTTGGTACCACGGCAATCTGTGTTGTACGGAAAACTGTTTTTT,CASGLVPRQSVLYGKLFF
TRBV19,.,TRBJ2-6,TRBD1,TGTGCCAGTAGAGATCCGGGACAGGGGGCCTCTGGGGCCAACGTCCTGACTTTC,CASRDPGQGASGANVLTF
TRBV3-1/TRBV3-2,.,TRBJ2-1,.,TGTGCCAGCAGTCGAACTAGCTCGGAGCAGTTCTTC,CASSRTSSEQFF
TRBV6-5,.,TRBJ2-7,TRBD1,TGTGCCAGCAGGACCGGGACAGGGCACGAGCAGTACTTC,CASRTGTGHEQYF
TRBV6-5,.,TRBJ1-1,.,TGTGCCAGCAGTTACTCGTCCAGGAACACTGAAGCTTTCTTT,CASSYSSRNTEAFF
TRBV4-2,.,TRBJ1-6,.,TGTGCCAGCAGCCAAGTCGCAGCTATGCCAGCGCCCTCGTCACCCCTCCACTTT,CASSQVAAMPAPSSPLHF
TRBV2,.,TRBJ1-2,.,TGTGCCAGCAGTGACCTAGGGACTTATGGCTACACCTTC,CASSDLGTYGYTF
TRBV19,.,TRBJ1-2,.,TGTGCCAGTAGTAAGTGGGAATGGGACTATGGCTACACCTTC,CASSKWEWDYGYTF
TRBV7-8,.,TRBJ2-7,.,TGTGCCAGCAGCTTACAAGCCAGGGCCTACGAGCAGTACTTC,CASSLQARAYEQYF
TRBV9,few,TRBJ2-2,.,TGTGCCAGCGCCCGGGACTTTTCGAACACCGGGGAGCTGTTTTTT,CASARDFSNTGELFF
TRBV5-6,.,TRBJ1-1,.,TGTGCCAGCAGCTTGTGGACCCCGGGTGAAGCTTTCTTT,CASSLWTPGEAFF
TRBV2,.,TRBJ1-4,.,TGTGCCAGCAGTGAAACCAGGGATGAAAAACTGTTTTTT,CASSETRDEKLFF
TRBV3-1/TRBV3-2,.,TRBJ2-1,.,TGTGCCAGCAGCCGCACCACATCGGGGGCCTCCTACAATGAGCAGTTCTTC,CASSRTTSGASYNEQFF
TRBV4-3,once,TRBJ2-3,TRBD1,TGCGCCAGCAGCCTCCGGACAGGGCGGAACACAGATACGCAGTATTTT,CASSLRTGRNTDTQYF
TRBV29-1,.,TRBJ1-3,TRBD1,TGCAGCGCCGCAACCGGGACAGACGCTGGAAACACCATATATTTT,CSAATGTDAGNTIYF
TRBV7-9,.,TRBJ1-2,TRBD1,TGTGCCAGCAGGGGACAGGGACTAAACTATGGCTACACCTTC,CASRGQGLNYGYTF
TRBV3-1/TRBV3-2,once,TRBJ1-5,.,TGTGCCAGCAGCCAAGCGACAGGCTACAATCAGCCCCAGCATTTT,CASSQATGYNQPQHF
TRBV6-6,.,TRBJ1-2,.,TGTGCCAGCAGTTACTCCGAGGCCAGGGGCTACACCTTC,CASSYSEARGYTF
TRBV3-1/TRBV3-2,.,TRBJ2-6,.,TGTGCCAGCAGCCAATTAGGTGGGGCCAACGTCCTGACTTTC,CASSQLGGANVLTF
TRBV3-1/TRBV3-2,.,TRBJ1-6,.,TGTGCCAGCAGCCAAGATCCCTCACCCCTCCACTTT,CASSQDPSPLHF
TRBV3-1/TRBV3-2,.,TRBJ1-1,TRBD1,TGTGCCAGCAGCCTCCGGACAGGGAGTGAAGCTTTCTTT,CASSLRTGSEAFF
TRBV3-1/TRBV3-2,.,TRBJ2-3,.,TGTGCCAGCAGGGCCGGGGCAGGGATGGGCGCAGATACGCAGTATTTT,CASRAGAGMGADTQYF
TRBV4-1,.,TRBJ1-6,TRBD1,TGCGCCAGCAGCCACCAGACCCTATGGACAGGGGAAGGGTCACCCCTCCACTTT,CASSHQTLWTGEGSPLHF
TRBV4-2,.,TRBJ1-2,.,TGTGCCAGCAGCCAAGATGGGGGGGCAAGAGGGAATCGGGGCTACACCTTC,CASSQDGGARGNRGYTF
TRBV6-6,.,TRBJ1-2,.,TGTGCCAGCAGTTACTCGAGAGGGGCTGGGGGCTACACCTTC,CASSYSRGAGGYTF